Following are 30 T cell receptor beta chains from one sample sequenced in a study of T cell repertoires in cytomegalovirus infection (dated by TCRdb to 2018 to 2020). Sequencing relied on an Illumina HiSeq 1500. TCRdb handled the public reads itself, with Q25 trimming in fastp and clone calling in MiXCR, and kept productive beta chains. Entries are consolidated by CDR3 protein sequence, retaining the most common genes and DNA. Across this sample there are approximately 500,000 distinct CDR3 sequences, with about 11% seen only once. The ten largest clonotypes hold 10% of the sample. The sequencing sample was made of PBMCs. The origin of the receptors is a human donor in good health (CMV status not recorded). Some clones in this sample may be carry-over from other donors' samples.

This sequence joins TRBV20-1 and TRBJ1-1; TRBD1 might be the D (5 bases). V was shortened by 2 bases and J by 0 bases, with 10 bases between the two germline ends. The CDR3 has 14 residues. Germline V CDR1 and CDR2: DFQATT, SNEGSKA (reference sequence). CDR3 DNA: TGCAGTGCTAGAAAGGCAGGGATGAACACTGAAGCTTTCTTT. Its protein product is CSARKAGMNTEAFF.

This clonotype has ten or more counts. The rearrangement joins TRBV7-2 to TRBJ2-1; TRBD2 aligns across 11 bases. Germline trimming cut 7 bases from V and 8 bases from J; bases unmatched to any gene: 13. CDR3 size: 16 residues. Germline CDR1 and CDR2: SGHTA and FQGNSA. In nucleotides, the CDR3 is TGTGCCAGCACCCTTACTAGCGGGAGTCGGGCGGATGAGCAGTTCTTC. Protein: CASTLTSGSRADEQFF.

This clonotype was found many times. This chain connects TRBV7-9 to TRBJ2-6; D ambiguous. This CDR3 has 15 residues. With 0 bases removed from V and 3 bases from J, the gap between germline ends came to 6 bases. Germline V gene sequence: CDR1 SEHNR, CDR2 FQNEAQ (reference sequence). CDR3 nucleotides: TGTGCCAGCAGCTTAGCAGGGTATGGGGCCAACGTCCTGACTTTC. The encoded protein is CASSLAGYGANVLTF.

Ten or more counts support this clonotype. This sequence joins TRBV11-2 and TRBJ2-5, with 10 positions matching TRBD2. CDR3 size: 18 residues. Germline V lookup: CDR1 SGHAT, CDR2 FQNNGV. The ends lost 2 bases at V and 4 bases at J; junction bases unmatched: 13. As DNA, the CDR3 is TGTGCCAGCAGCTTATTAGGACAGGGAGCTAGCGGGGGAGAGACCCAGTACTTC. It is translated as CASSLLGQGASGGETQYF.

This clonotype came up many times. CDR3 sequence (DNA): TGTGCCAGCAGCATGCCGCGGCGGGCTAGCCGAGCCAAAAACATTCAGTACTTC. It is translated as CASSMPRRASRAKNIQYF. The V and J genes are TRBV11-3 and TRBJ2-4, with D maybe TRBD2 (5 bases). V was cut by 5 bases and J by 0 bases, with 20 bases left in between. The CDR3 consists of 18 residues. CDR1 SGHNT and CDR2 YENEEA come from the germline V gene.

The CDR3 bases are TGTGCCAGCAGCTCGGGACAGGCAGCCTACAATGAGCAGTTCTTC. Translating it yields CASSSGQAAYNEQFF. This sequence joins TRBV6-1 and TRBJ2-1; the match to TRBD1 covers 8 bases. Losses at the gene ends were 6 bases for V and 2 bases for J; bases not matched to a gene: 6. Germline CDR1 reads MNHNS; CDR2 reads SASEGT. The CDR3 totals 15 residues.

This clonotype was counted at least ten times. The rearrangement joins TRBV12-3 or TRBV12-4 to TRBJ2-7; D remains ambiguous. The V end was cut by 6 bases, the J end by 3 bases, with 6 bases between. The CDR3 consists of 11 residues. The CDR3 reads CASSSHYEQYF. DNA of the CDR3: TGTGCCAGCAGCTCCCACTACGAGCAGTACTTC.

The sample holds many counts of this clonotype. V gene TRBV20-1 combines with J gene TRBJ1-2; 11 positions match TRBD1. With V trimmed by 5 bases and J by 8 bases, 7 bases remained unmatched. The germline V gene encodes CDR1 DFQATT and CDR2 SNEGSKA (reference sequence). The CDR3 totals 13 residues. The DNA for the CDR3 is TGCAGTGCTCGGACAGGGGGCCTCATCGGCTACACCTTC. Its translation: CSARTGGLIGYTF.

The gene calls are TRBV4-2 and TRBJ1-2; D not resolved. Germline CDR1 is LGHNA and CDR2 is YNFKEQ. V lost 0 bases and J 6 bases, leaving 14 bases between the germline ends. The CDR3 is 15 amino acids. The CDR3 coding sequence is TGTGCCAGCAGCCAAGATCTAGGAGGACCAGATGGCTACACCTTC. Encoded protein: CASSQDLGGPDGYTF.

This clonotype has at least ten counts. The chain has TRBV5-5 and TRBJ1-6; D is unresolved. Between the trimmed V and J ends, which lost 3 bases and 7 bases, there was a span of 8 bases. The germline gives CDR1 SGHKS, CDR2 YYEKEE (reference sequence). The CDR3 loop spans 13 amino acids. Written as DNA, the CDR3 is TGTGCCAGCAGCTCCTCCACAAATTCACCCCTCCACTTT. It encodes CASSSSTNSPLHF.

This clonotype has a count of ten or more. The chain joins TRBV7-9 to TRBJ1-4; D possibly corresponds to TRBD1 (5 bases). V was shortened by 2 bases and J by 7 bases, with 5 bases between the two germline ends. Per germline, CDR1 SEHNR and CDR2 FQNEAQ (reference sequence). The CDR3 contains 12 residues. CDR3 region: CASSLQGEKLFF. The CDR3 DNA reads TGTGCCAGCAGCTTACAGGGTGAAAAACTGTTTTTT. The full variable domain, in which reference TRBV7-9 and TRBJ1-4 provide the parts outside the CDR3, is DTGVSQNPRHKITKRGQNVTFRCDPISEHNRLYWYRQTLGQGPEFLTYFQNEAQLEKSRLLSDRFSAERPKGSFSTLEIQRTEQGDSAMYLCASSLQGEKLFFGSGTQLSVL.

This clonotype has a count of ten or more. The chain combines TRBV6-2 or TRBV6-3 with TRBJ2-3; no clear D gene. This CDR3 region has 11 residues. Germline values: CDR1 MNHEY, CDR2 SVGEGT. Trimming took 2 bases from V and 11 from J, leaving 8 bases between them. The CDR3 protein is CASSYQTKQYF. CDR3 coding DNA: TGTGCCAGCAGTTACCAAACGAAGCAGTATTTT.

This chain joins TRBV6-2 or TRBV6-3 and TRBJ2-2; D possibly corresponds to TRBD1 (5 bases). The CDR3 spans 18 residues. CDR1 MNHEY and CDR2 SVGEGT come from the germline V gene. V was pared by 2 bases and J by 5 bases, with 21 bases between. CDR3 sequence (DNA): TGTGCCAGCAGTTACGGCAGGGCGAGCGATGCAATGACCGGGGAGCTGTTTTTT. This encodes CASSYGRASDAMTGELFF.

The count of this clonotype is one. V gene TRBV20-1 combines with J gene TRBJ2-5, with no clear D. In germline, CDR1 is DFQATT, CDR2 SNEGSKA (reference sequence). The V gene lost 1 base and the J gene lost 4 bases, with 7 bases spanning the gap. The CDR3 length is 12 residues. CDR3 nucleotide sequence: TGCAGTGCTAGAGTATCGGGAGAGACCCAGTACTTC. This codes for CSARVSGETQYF.

The chain combines TRBV2 with TRBJ1-2, with no clear D. This CDR3 is 13 amino acids long. The V and J ends lost 8 bases and 4 bases respectively, with 14 bases between them. CDR1 is SNHLY and CDR2 is FYNNEI in the germline V gene. CDR3 protein: CASDLYKGYGYTF. The CDR3 DNA follows: TGTGCCAGCGACTTGTATAAGGGCTATGGCTACACCTTC.

This clonotype was seen at least ten times. The rearrangement joins TRBV6-1 to TRBJ2-3; 7 bases align to TRBD2. This CDR3 comprises 15 residues. Germline V gives CDR1 MNHNS, CDR2 SASEGT. V was clipped by 4 bases and J by 5 bases; unmatched bases: 9. The CDR3, as DNA: TGTGCCAGCAGTGTCCTGGGGGAGGGCGGAGATACGCAGTATTTT. It codes for CASSVLGEGGDTQYF.

This clonotype was detected ten times or more. The genes are TRBV24-1 and TRBJ2-2; either TRBD1 or TRBD2 may supply D (6 bases each). Germline-derived CDR1 and CDR2 are KGHDR and SFDVKD. This CDR3 region has 14 residues. V dropped 9 bases and J dropped 0 bases, with 10 bases sitting between them. The DNA of the CDR3 is TGTGCCACCGGAGGGACATCGAACACCGGGGAGCTGTTTTTT. Translating gives CATGGTSNTGELFF.

The chain recombines TRBV6-5 with TRBJ1-1, with no clear D. The CDR3 contains 13 residues. Trimming cost V 2 bases and J 4 bases, with 8 bases left between them. Germline assignment: CDR1 MNHEY and CDR2 SVGAGI. The CDR3 region is CASSYVVGTEAFF. The CDR3 DNA reads as TGTGCCAGCAGTTACGTGGTGGGCACTGAAGCTTTCTTT.

In its sample, this clonotype was seen many times. The V call is TRBV11-2, the J call TRBJ1-1; D gene uncertain. V lost 5 bases and J lost 4, with 23 bases in between. The CDR3 runs 17 residues. The germline gives CDR1 SGHAT, CDR2 FQNNGV. CDR3 sequence reads: CASSPVESMAASTEAFF. The CDR3, as DNA: TGTGCCAGCAGCCCGGTGGAAAGTATGGCCGCGTCCACTGAAGCTTTCTTT.

This clonotype was detected ten times or more. The chain has TRBV14 and TRBJ1-3; D is possibly TRBD1 (5 bases). V was clipped by 5 bases and J by 1 base, with 12 bases between them. The germline gives CDR1 SGHDN, CDR2 FVKESK. The CDR3 is 15 amino acids. The CDR3, as DNA: TGTGCCAGCAGCGTGCCAGGGTCTTCTGGAAACACCATATATTTT. As protein: CASSVPGSSGNTIYF.

This clonotype came up once. The chain joins TRBV18 to TRBJ2-7; 9 bases are shared with TRBD1. The germline V gene encodes CDR1 KGHSH and CDR2 LQKENI. The V and J ends lost 2 bases and 3 bases, in that order; junction bases with no gene match: 5. The CDR3 is 15 residues long. The CDR3 reads CASSPGRGQGYEQYF. Written as DNA, the CDR3 is TGTGCCAGCTCACCAGGTCGGGGACAGGGCTACGAGCAGTACTTC. Using reference TRBV18 and TRBJ2-7 for the parts outside the CDR3, the full variable domain is NAGVMQNPRHLVRRRGQEARLRCSPMKGHSHVYWYRQLPEEGLKFMVYLQKENIIDESGMPKERFSAEFPKEGPSILRIQQVVRGDSAAYFCASSPGRGQGYEQYFGPGTRLTVT.

As regards this clonotype: This is likely an artifact of a read error, given a far larger clone one base away. Since the CDR3 does not end with the conserved phenylalanine or tryptophan, this likely comes from a read error. This chain links TRBV28 with TRBJ2-7; D remains ambiguous. V was pared by 6 bases and J by 1 base, with 10 bases between. Germline values: CDR1 MDHEN, CDR2 SYDVKM. CDR3 length equals 13 residues. Here the CDR3 reads CASSLPGSYEQYS. The CDR3 DNA reads TGTGCCAGCAGCCTACCCGGGTCCTACGAGCAGTACTCC.

This clonotype was seen a single time. A much larger clonotype is one base distant, so this may be a read error. The V and J genes are TRBV2 and TRBJ2-2, with D maybe TRBD2 (6 bases). Germline V gives CDR1 SNHLY, CDR2 FYNNEI. CDR3 length equals 16 residues. As DNA, the CDR3 is TGTGCCAGCAGTGAAACGGGGGTCTCGAACACCGGGGGGCTGTTTTTT. It yields the protein CASSETGVSNTGGLFF.

J is TRBJ1-1 and V is TRBV2, with D unclear. Germline assignment: CDR1 SNHLY and CDR2 FYNNEI. This CDR3 has 14 residues. V was trimmed by 4 bases and J by 1 base, leaving 10 bases between them. CDR3 sequence: CASSGTTRNTEAFF. The DNA for the CDR3 is TGTGCCAGCAGTGGGACGACGAGGAACACTGAAGCTTTCTTT. The entire variable domain, with the rest obtained from reference TRBV2 and TRBJ1-1, is as follows: EPEVTQTPSHQVTQMGQEVILRCVPISNHLYFYWYRQILGQKVEFLVSFYNNEISEKSEIFDDQFSVERPDGSNFTLKIRSTKLEDSAMYFCASSGTTRNTEAFFGQGTRLTVV.

The chain is built from TRBV7-9 and TRBJ2-5; TRBD1 matches 7 bases. CDR1 is SEHNR and CDR2 is FQNEAQ in the germline V gene (reference sequence). This CDR3 contains 15 residues. The trim removed 6 bases at V and 2 bases at J, leaving 9 bases unmatched. CDR3: CASSPWGTVQETQYF. The CDR3 nucleotides are TGTGCCAGCAGTCCCTGGGGGACAGTACAAGAGACCCAGTACTTC.

This clonotype has more than one count but fewer than ten. CDR3 in amino acids: CSTCEGSTDTQYF. The DNA of the CDR3 is TGCAGCACCTGCGAGGGTTCCACAGATACGCAGTATTTT. The chain couples TRBV29-1 to TRBJ2-3; weak D call: TRBD2 (5 bases). Germline CDR1 SQVTM, CDR2 ANQGSEA. The CDR3 length is 13 residues. V gave up 8 bases and J gave up 2 bases, with 14 bases separating them.

This clonotype was seen a handful of times. V gene TRBV5-8 combines with J gene TRBJ1-2; D gene unclear. The CDR3 covers 13 residues. Trimming removed 1 base from V and 6 bases from J, with 10 bases in between. The V gene's germline CDR1 is SGHTS and CDR2 YDEGEE. The CDR3 region is CASSLTDIHGYTF. The CDR3 nucleotides read TGTGCCAGCAGCTTGACAGACATACATGGCTACACCTTC.

This clonotype appeared a few times. The rearrangement links TRBV28 to TRBJ2-5; 8 bases are a match to TRBD2. This CDR3 comprises 15 residues. Germline-derived CDR1 and CDR2 are MDHEN and SYDVKM. J was trimmed by 6 bases and V by 5 bases; bases with no gene match: 11. DNA of the CDR3: TGTGCCAGCAGTCTCCCGGGACTAGAGTGGAAGACCCAGTACTTC. It codes for CASSLPGLEWKTQYF.

This clonotype occurred many times. The J gene is TRBJ1-4, the V gene TRBV7-2; D gene ambiguous. Germline CDR1 SGHTA, CDR2 FQGNSA. Trimming cost V 4 bases and J 1 base, with 10 bases left between them. This CDR3 is built from 15 residues. The CDR3 coding sequence is TGTGCCAGCAGCTCTCGGGGAGGAACTAATGAAAAACTGTTTTTT. This encodes CASSSRGGTNEKLFF.

In this sample, this clonotype turned up a few times. V gene TRBV5-1 combines with J gene TRBJ2-2, with D perhaps matching TRBD1 (5 bases). Trimming stripped 1 base from V and 7 bases from J, with 20 bases between. This CDR3 is 17 amino acids long. Germline V gives CDR1 SGHRS, CDR2 YFSETQ. The CDR3 is CASSLRATAGFIGELFF. The CDR3 DNA reads TGCGCCAGCAGCTTGCGGGCTACGGCAGGGTTTATCGGGGAGCTGTTTTTT.